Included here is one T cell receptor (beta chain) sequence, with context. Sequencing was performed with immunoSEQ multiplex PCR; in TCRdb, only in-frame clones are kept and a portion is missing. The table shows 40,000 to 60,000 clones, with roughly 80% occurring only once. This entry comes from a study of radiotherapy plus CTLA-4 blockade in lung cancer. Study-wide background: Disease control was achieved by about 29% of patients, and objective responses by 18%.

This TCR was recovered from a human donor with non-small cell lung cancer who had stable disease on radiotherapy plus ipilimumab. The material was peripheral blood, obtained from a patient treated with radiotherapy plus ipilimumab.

The CDR3 spells CATSRVVAGVSNEQFF. The CDR3 DNA sequence: TGTGCCACCAGCAGAGTGGTAGCGGGAGTTTCAAATGAGCAGTTCTTC. The chain couples TRBV15 to TRBJ2-1; 9 bases line up with TRBD2. The length of the CDR3 is 16 residues. J was trimmed by 7 bases and V by 1 base; bases with no gene match: 8. In germline, CDR1 is LNHNV, CDR2 YYDKDF (reference sequence). The variable domain in full, completed from reference TRBV15 and TRBJ2-1, reads DAMVIQNPRYQVTQFGKPVTLSCSQTLNHNVMYWYQQKSSQAPKLLFHYYDKDFNNEADTPDNFQSRRPNTSFCFLDIRSPGLGDTAMYLCATSRVVAGVSNEQFFGPGTRLTVL.